This T cell receptor (beta chain) stems from a study of cytomegalovirus exposure and HLA in healthy donors. Across the whole study: Later analysis reported that the 130 or so validation repertoires shared the platform of the roughly 630 first-cohort repertoires. Study observations and caveats: Cytomegalovirus association was assigned to approximately 180 TCR beta chains.

The table came from immunoSEQ multiplex PCR; TCRdb's copy has only in-frame clones and leaves some out. The profile covers 330,000 or so clones, with about nine tenths appearing a single time and roughly 0.8% taken by the ten largest. For this clone: Its target is not known.

J was trimmed by 8 bases and V by 5 bases; bases with no gene match: 7. CDR1 SGHTA and CDR2 FQGTGA come from the germline V gene. The CDR3 extends over 15 amino acids. The rearrangement links TRBV7-3 to TRBJ2-1, with 12 bases aligning to TRBD2. Sample: PBMCs. The clonotype originates from a woman under 30 in good health and CMV-seronegative. CDR3 in amino acids: CASSPSGRAVDEQFF. CDR3 bases: TGTGCCAGCAGCCCTAGCGGGAGGGCCGTGGATGAGCAGTTCTTC.